This T cell receptor (beta chain) was recorded in a study of blood T cells in healthy people across ages. Study-wide results and limits: Comparison with aged donors showed that long-lived donors had more naive CD4+ cells and higher diversity. With donor CMV status unknown, expanded clonotype changes were possibly confounded.

This clonotype has only a few counts. The antigen is unknown. For the second PCR, which ran for roughly 6 to 12 cycles, a sample-barcoded 5' primer and a J-beta primer mix were used. TCRdb re-called the 5' RACE reads through MiXCR, storing one row per CDR3 protein. The sample consists of some 800,000 distinct CDR3 sequences, 44% of them appearing once. CDR1 SNHLY and CDR2 FYNNEI come from the germline V gene. V lost 7 bases and J lost 1; bases outside the gene matches: 1. CDR3 length: 14 residues. The TCR was taken from a man aged 55-75 years in good health. This chain links TRBV2 with TRBJ2-6; 7 nucleotides match TRBD1. Input material: blood. The DNA of the CDR3 is TGTGCCAGCAAGGGGGCATCTGGGGCCAACGTCCTGACTTTC. Amino acids: CASKGASGANVLTF. Full variable domain (missing parts from reference TRBV2 and TRBJ2-6): EPEVTQTPSHQVTQMGQEVILRCVPISNHLYFYWYRQILGQKVEFLVSFYNNEISEKSEIFDDQFSVERPDGSNFTLKIRSTKLEDSAMYFCASKGASGANVLTFGAGSRLTVL.